The text below deals with one T cell receptor beta chain. The clone's antigen remains unknown. Per-base qualities were not stored, and no clone one base away is much larger. The data belong to a study of cytomegalovirus exposure and HLA in healthy donors (dated 2017 in TCRdb). Concerning the study at large: In an earlier analysis of 587 of the donors, 250 to 350 Gb of sequence data and 95 million to 130 million unique TCR beta sequences from about 180 million T cells were reported. An early release that covered some 640 HLA-typed donors contained about 300 gigabases of sequencing data and approximately 85 million unique TCR sequences. The genetic ancestry cluster associated with self-reported Caucasian donors included around four fifths of the 398 genotyped donors. The study aimed to test whether signatures of past pathogen exposure could be identified by cataloging public T cell receptors. The study profiled the T cell repertoires of fewer than 850 subjects by immunosequencing and related them to cytomegalovirus serostatus. Besides the first cohort of roughly 700 subjects, a separate validation cohort made up of 120 different subjects was used. To predict cytomegalovirus infection status, the study combined high-throughput TCR immunosequencing, statistical association of individual TCRs with disease status, and machine learning. To study patterns of TCR occurrence, a later analysis re-analyzed previously published TCR beta repertoires from 500 to 850 donors and added high-resolution HLA genotyping. In the later analysis, no new phenotypic data were used to find candidate immune exposures; instead, reliance was placed on TCR beta sequences and their occurrence across donors. In an earlier analysis of roughly 540 of the donors, high-throughput TCR beta sequencing was used to judge whether each TCR beta V gene segment behaved as functional or pseudogenic. Donor age, sex, ethnicity and CMV serostatus were compiled together with the repertoire data. In a later genetic analysis, genome-wide SNP genotypes for about three fifths of the roughly 670 donors were used, and that subset was treated as a discovery cohort. Every repertoire in the discovery cohort had been generated on one and the same sequencing platform. HLA typing included class I and class II loci at four-digit resolution. Typing coverage differed by locus: A, B, C, DRB1 and DQB1 were typed in roughly 629-630 donors, DQA1 in 522, DPA1 in 600 to 610, and DPB1 in just under 480. A few DR-DQ haplotypes were treated as single units for association and clustering because of strong linkage in the cohort. Among around 400 genotyped donors of the cohort, an average of 235,054 unique TCR beta nucleotide sequences were sequenced per donor, about a sixth of them non-productive.

The cohort consisted of hundreds of healthy bone marrow donors. Cohort members were all nominally healthy when sampled, although unrecorded immune exposures were likely present. The donor was CMV seropositive and belonged to the group of 270 or so seropositive cohort members. A peripheral blood sample was collected from each donor, and TCR beta sequencing was performed on peripheral blood mononuclear cells. The Qiagen DNeasy Blood Extraction Kit was used to extract genomic DNA from the blood cell samples. The germline ends are 9 bases apart after V is trimmed by 7 bases and J by 3 bases. Per the germline V gene (reference sequence), DFQATT is the CDR1 and SNEGSKA is the CDR2. From the cysteine up to the phenylalanine, the CDR3 has a length of 11 residues. The only DNA kept is the CDR3, 33 bases in frame from the first base. Here is what the overall study found, with its caveats: The earlier analysis of 587 of the donors excluded some 15 rarely observed V segments, including chromosome 9 orphons, because counts were too low. A few of the identified cytomegalovirus-associated TCR beta chains were confirmed in vitro to be specific for cytomegalovirus antigens. Some IMGT-functional V segments, including TRBV6-2 and TRBV6-3, could not be told apart with the 87-base-pair reads, so those segments were excluded. The authors suggested that the approach could potentially be generalized to other disease states and immunological phenotypes. Because some donors lacked HLA typing at each locus, the association tests relied only on the typed subset. A later analysis found that TCR association rates varied across HLA loci, with DRB1 alleles showing the most associated TCRs and HLA-C alleles the fewest. In an earlier analysis of 587 of the donors, most TCR beta V segments appeared in productive rearrangements about 90% or about 30% of the time, broadly matching IMGT annotations. A cluster of highly shared sequence variants was judged likely to be a technical artifact of the sequencing pipeline. Presence/absence analyses assumed roughly uniform sequencing depth across donors, an assumption that may not hold. An association between a missense DCLRE1C variant and V-gene and J-gene trimming of TCR beta chains was found in a later genetic analysis and replicated in an independent cohort. According to a later analysis, parvovirus B19, influenza, CMV and Epstein-Barr virus appeared linked to several top co-occurrence clusters. In this cohort, only TCR beta chains were sequenced, and detectable features were limited by the absence of alpha or paired-chain data. When HLA alleles, especially DR and DQ, strongly co-occurred, TCR associations were difficult to assign to individual alleles. The study gave a list of more than 150 TCR beta chains associated with cytomegalovirus. In a later analysis, 15,000 to 20,000 TCR beta sequences were associated with specific HLA alleles at a false discovery rate of 0.05. In a later genetic analysis, fewer N-insertions in productive TCRs were reported among donors in an Asian-associated ancestry cluster than the approximately 670-donor mean. In a later analysis, HLA-associated TCR beta chains showed more clonal expansion and lower generation probabilities than non-associated chains that were equally common. Correlated functional status among segregating V segments might be attributable to linkage disequilibrium, but an unknown experimental factor could not be ruled out. The classifier was reported to diagnose cytomegalovirus status with high specificity and sensitivity in both the original cohort and the validation cohort. For the cohort, immune exposure information was limited to CMV serostatus. A further reported finding was that TCR beta sequences accurately predicted the HLA-A and HLA-B alleles for most subjects in the first cohort. Most TCR sequences were observed very rarely across donors, whereas some public TCRs were present in many individuals. Most CMV-associated TCR beta chains appeared to be HLA-restricted in a later analysis, and the HLA associations seemed to be driven largely by CMV exposure.

The library was prepared using the immunoSEQ multiplex PCR assay. For the multiplex PCR, a mixture combining 60 forward primers for TCR Vbeta segments and 13 reverse primers for TCR Jbeta segments was used. The CDR3 region of rearranged TCR beta genes was amplified from genomic DNA with a multiplex PCR assay. On the Illumina HiSeq System, the amplified TCR beta libraries were sequenced as 87-base-pair reads. As for how the authors treated the data: In a later analysis, some 80 million unique TCR beta chains were counted across the 666 repertoires, and around 10 million of these chains were shared by at least two donors. Raw reads were error-corrected and collapsed into unique sequences by a nearest-neighbor algorithm in which closely related sequences were merged to remove PCR and sequencing errors. Alignment of CDR3 sequences to IMGT reference sequences was used to assign V, D and J gene segments. For a sequence to be retained, a match of at least six nucleotides to both a V gene segment and a J gene segment was required. Rearrangements were classified as productive when the CDR3 lacked stop codons and remained in frame with V and J, and all other rearrangements were classified as non-productive. Following IMGT convention, CDR3 was defined as the stretch from the second conserved V-encoded cysteine up to the conserved J-encoded phenylalanine. In an earlier analysis of around 600 of the donors, sequences lacking an unambiguous match to a single V gene segment were excluded. An earlier analysis of 587 of the donors classified V segments as functional when productive rearrangements were above 56.7% and as segregating when the standard deviation between donors was above 5%. To diagnose cytomegalovirus status from the catalog of TCR beta chain sequences, a statistical classification framework was built. In a later analysis, TCR nucleotide sequences were compared against IMGT/GENE-DB human TR gene sequences so that V and J genes could be assigned. The TCRdist pipeline was used in a later analysis to assign CDR3 sequences and most-parsimonious VDJ recombination scenarios. In a later analysis, every TCR beta chain was defined by the combination of its CDR3 amino acid sequence and its V-gene family, and reads without a unique V-gene family were dropped. A later analysis removed 450 to 600 highly shared, low-generation-probability nucleotide sequences to deal with suspected cross-contamination and a sequencing artifact. A later analysis calculated a clonal expansion index for each public chain from normalized within-repertoire ranks of inferred template counts. Generation probabilities in a later analysis came from a VDJ recombination model fitted to out-of-frame rearrangements, and those results were checked against IGoR. A later analysis scored TCR-TCR, TCR-HLA and TCR-CMV co-occurrence with hypergeometric tests, applying a repertoire-size bias correction to TCR pairs. In a later analysis, false discovery rates were estimated by permuting HLA or CMV assignments 20 times. In a later analysis, co-occurring TCRs were grouped with DBSCAN, and TCRdist sequence similarity was added when clustering was performed within HLA-allele-positive subsets. Repertoires with fewer than 30,000 or more than 120,000 public chains were left out of co-occurrence clustering, as were four to six repertoires with anomalous nucleotide sharing. Imported from immuneACCESS, the table was reduced by TCRdb to in-frame sequences with V and J called. These copies leave out some clones; in studies compared against another copy, an unresolved V gene accounts for under half, and the cause of the remainder is not known. D and trimming come from the DNA, and the V and J calls and clone size come from that table. The table for this sample lists nearly 110,000 clones; 60% to 85% of them were counted only once. The biggest ten clones account for 2.5% to 3% of the sample.

Here the chain combines TRBV20-1 and TRBJ2-5, with the D gene too uncertain to name. The TCR sequence derives from a male donor in good health and CMV-seropositive. The sample was PBMCs. The CDR3 is CSGALEETQYF. The nucleotide sequence is TGCAGTGGGGCCTTGGAAGAGACCCAGTACTTC.